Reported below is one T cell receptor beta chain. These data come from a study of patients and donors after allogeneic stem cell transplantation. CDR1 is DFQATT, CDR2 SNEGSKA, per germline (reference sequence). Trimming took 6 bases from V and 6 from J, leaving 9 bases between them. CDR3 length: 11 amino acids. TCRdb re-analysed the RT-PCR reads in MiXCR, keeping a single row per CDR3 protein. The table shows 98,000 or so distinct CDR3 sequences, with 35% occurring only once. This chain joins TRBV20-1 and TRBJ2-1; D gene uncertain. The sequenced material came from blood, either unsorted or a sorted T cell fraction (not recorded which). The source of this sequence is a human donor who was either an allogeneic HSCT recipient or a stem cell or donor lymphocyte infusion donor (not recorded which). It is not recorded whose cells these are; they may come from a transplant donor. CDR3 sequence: CSAQGPNEQFF. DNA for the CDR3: TGCAGTGCCCAAGGGCCCAATGAGCAGTTCTTC.